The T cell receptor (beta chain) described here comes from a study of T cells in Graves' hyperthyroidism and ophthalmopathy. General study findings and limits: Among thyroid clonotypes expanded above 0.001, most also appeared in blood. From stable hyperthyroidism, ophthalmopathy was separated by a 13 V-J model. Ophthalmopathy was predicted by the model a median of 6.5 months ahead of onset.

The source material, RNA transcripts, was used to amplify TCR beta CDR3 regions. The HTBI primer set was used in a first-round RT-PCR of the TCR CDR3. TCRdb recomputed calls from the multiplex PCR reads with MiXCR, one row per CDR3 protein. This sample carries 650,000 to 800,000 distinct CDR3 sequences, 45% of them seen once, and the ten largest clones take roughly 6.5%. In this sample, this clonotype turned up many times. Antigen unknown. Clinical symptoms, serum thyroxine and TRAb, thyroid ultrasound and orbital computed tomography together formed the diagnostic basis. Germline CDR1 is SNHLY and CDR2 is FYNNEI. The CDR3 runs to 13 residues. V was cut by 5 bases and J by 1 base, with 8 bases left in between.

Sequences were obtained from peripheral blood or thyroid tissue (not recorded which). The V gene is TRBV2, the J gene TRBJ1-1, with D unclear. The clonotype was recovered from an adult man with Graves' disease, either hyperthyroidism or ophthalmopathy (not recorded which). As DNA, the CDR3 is TGTGCCAGCAGTACGAGACAGAACACTGAAGCTTTCTTT. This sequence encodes CASSTRQNTEAFF.